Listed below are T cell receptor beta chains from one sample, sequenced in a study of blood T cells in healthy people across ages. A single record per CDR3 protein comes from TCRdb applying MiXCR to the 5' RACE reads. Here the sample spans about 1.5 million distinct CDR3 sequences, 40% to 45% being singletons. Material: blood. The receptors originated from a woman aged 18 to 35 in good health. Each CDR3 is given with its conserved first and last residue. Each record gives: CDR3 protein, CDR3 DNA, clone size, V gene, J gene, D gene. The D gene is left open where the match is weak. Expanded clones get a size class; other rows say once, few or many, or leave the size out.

CDR3aa: CASSAAHQHEQFF; CDR3nt: TGTGCCAGCTCTGCCGCCCACCAACATGAGCAGTTCTTC; abundance: few; v_gene: TRBV12-3/TRBV12-4; j_gene: TRBJ2-1; d_gene: -
CDR3aa: CSADRGTSNQPQHF; CDR3nt: TGCAGTGCTGACAGGGGCACTAGCAATCAGCCCCAGCATTTT; abundance: -; v_gene: TRBV20-1; j_gene: TRBJ1-5; d_gene: TRBD1
CDR3aa: CASSLVLAGKETQYF; CDR3nt: TGTGCCAGCAGCTTAGTACTAGCAGGGAAAGAGACCCAGTACTTC; abundance: once; v_gene: TRBV7-2; j_gene: TRBJ2-5; d_gene: -
CDR3aa: CASTERDGYTF; CDR3nt: TGTGCCAGCACGGAAAGGGATGGCTACACCTTC; abundance: -; v_gene: TRBV28; j_gene: TRBJ1-2; d_gene: -
CDR3aa: CASSYMTSGGATDSQYF; CDR3nt: TGTGCCAGCAGTTACATGACTAGCGGGGGGGCGACAGATTCGCAGTATTTT; abundance: once; v_gene: TRBV6-6; j_gene: TRBJ2-3; d_gene: TRBD2
CDR3aa: CSADAAGESYNEQFF; CDR3nt: TGCAGTGCTGATGCAGCGGGAGAGTCCTACAATGAGCAGTTCTTC; abundance: once; v_gene: TRBV20-1; j_gene: TRBJ2-1; d_gene: TRBD2
CDR3aa: CASSLPASNEQYF; CDR3nt: TGTGCCAGCAGCTTACCAGCGAGTAATGAGCAGTACTTC; abundance: -; v_gene: TRBV7-9; j_gene: TRBJ2-5; d_gene: -
CDR3aa: CASSLRLSRLSSYEQYF; CDR3nt: TGTGCCAGCAGCTTGCGCTTGTCGCGGTTGAGTTCCTACGAGCAGTACTTC; abundance: -; v_gene: TRBV5-6; j_gene: TRBJ2-7; d_gene: -
CDR3aa: CASSLAGLGKTQYF; CDR3nt: TGTGCCAGCAGCCTAGCGGGGCTTGGGAAGACCCAGTACTTC; abundance: few; v_gene: TRBV7-2; j_gene: TRBJ2-5; d_gene: TRBD2
CDR3aa: CASSLNGRSSYNEQFF; CDR3nt: TGTGCCAGCAGCTTAAACGGGAGGAGCTCCTACAATGAGCAGTTCTTC; abundance: few; v_gene: TRBV7-9; j_gene: TRBJ2-1; d_gene: TRBD2
CDR3aa: CASSQDLGGELFF; CDR3nt: TGCGCCAGCAGCCAAGATCTGGGAGGGGAGCTGTTTTTT; abundance: -; v_gene: TRBV4-1; j_gene: TRBJ2-2; d_gene: -
CDR3aa: CSARDRGRLAKNIQYF; CDR3nt: TGCAGTGCTAGAGATCGGGGGAGGCTAGCCAAAAACATTCAGTACTTC; abundance: -; v_gene: TRBV20-1; j_gene: TRBJ2-4; d_gene: -
CDR3aa: CASRHEQGVQETQYF; CDR3nt: TGCGCCAGCAGGCACGAACAGGGAGTCCAAGAGACCCAGTACTTC; abundance: -; v_gene: TRBV4-1; j_gene: TRBJ2-5; d_gene: -
CDR3aa: CASSLNPRDTFTDTQYF; CDR3nt: TGTGCCAGCAGCCTCAATCCCCGGGACACGTTCACAGATACGCAGTATTTT; abundance: -; v_gene: TRBV9; j_gene: TRBJ2-3; d_gene: -
CDR3aa: CASSSPGPQETQYF; CDR3nt: TGTGCCAGCAGCTCCCCGGGGCCTCAAGAGACCCAGTACTTC; abundance: many; v_gene: TRBV11-2; j_gene: TRBJ2-5; d_gene: -
CDR3aa: CASSEYRIQQDTEAFF; CDR3nt: TGTGCCAGCAGTGAATACCGTATACAGCAGGACACTGAAGCTTTCTTT; abundance: -; v_gene: TRBV25-1; j_gene: TRBJ1-1; d_gene: -
CDR3aa: CASSPGRGIREQYF; CDR3nt: TGTGCCAGCAGCCCCGGACGAGGAATTCGCGAGCAGTACTTC; abundance: -; v_gene: TRBV7-2; j_gene: TRBJ2-7; d_gene: -
CDR3aa: CASSEVLLAGAYEQYF; CDR3nt: TGTGCCAGCAGTGAAGTTTTACTAGCGGGAGCATACGAGCAGTACTTC; abundance: few; v_gene: TRBV2; j_gene: TRBJ2-7; d_gene: TRBD2
CDR3aa: CASGLAGVLDTQYF; CDR3nt: TGTGCCAGCGGACTAGCGGGAGTTTTGGATACGCAGTATTTT; abundance: few; v_gene: TRBV12-3/TRBV12-4; j_gene: TRBJ2-3; d_gene: TRBD2